Below, one TCR beta chain is given with its context. The target antigen is unknown. The sample's time point: persistent/refractory GD, antithyroid drugs over 5 years with positive TRAb. From RNA extracted from PBMCs, the TCR library was made. The source of the sample is a study of regulatory T cells in long-lasting Graves disease. Findings and caveats of the study: Newly diagnosed Graves' patients had higher TCR diversity than persistent ones.

Germline CDR1 is SGDLS and CDR2 is YYNGEE. Trimming pared 0 bases from V and 3 bases from J, leaving 10 bases between. CDR3 length: 15 residues. Sequencing libraries for TCR beta were prepared with iRepertoire HTBI primers and Arm-PCR of CDR3 regions. TCRdb re-analysed the multiplex PCR reads in MiXCR, keeping a single row per CDR3 protein. The data contain approximately 400,000 distinct CDR3 sequences, roughly 25% of them singletons. This sequence was found in a woman aged 40 to 50 with Graves disease. Sample: peripheral blood mononuclear cells (PBMCs), taken when the disease was refractory, from a patient treated with antithyroid drugs. The chain uses TRBV9 and TRBJ1-5, with D perhaps TRBD1 (5 bases). The chain's CDR3 is CASSVGDGLNQPQHF. CDR3 nucleotide sequence: TGTGCCAGCAGCGTAGGGGACGGCCTCAATCAGCCCCAGCATTTT.